A single sample gave rise to the 11 T cell receptor beta chains below, sequenced in a study of shared clonotypes between healthy human individuals. TCRdb's table, derived via immunoSEQ multiplex PCR, lists solely in-frame clones and lacks some. This sample has 550,000 to 700,000 clones; about three quarters occur once, and the top ten carry around 1.8%. The sequenced sample was memory CD4+ T cells sorted from blood. Subset in this sample: CD45RA-negative fraction. The receptors shown here come from a woman aged 25 to 39 in good health.

This clone has ten or more counts. The CDR3 loop is CASSKGQGIAFF. CDR3 nucleotide sequence: TGTGCCAGCAGCAAGGGTCAGGGGATAGCTTTCTTT. The chain joins TRBV21-1 to TRBJ1-1; the table names TRBD1, a call not compared with the DNA. TRBV21-1 is recorded as a pseudogene. The CDR3 has 12 amino acids.

This chain connects TRBV13 to TRBJ2-1; 8 nucleotides match TRBD2. J lost 1 base, V lost 6 bases, and 14 bases had no gene match. CDR3 length: 18 residues. Looked up from germline, CDR1 is PRHDT and CDR2 is FYEKMQ (reference sequence). The CDR3 DNA reads TGTGCCAGCAGATCCGGGGGTAGCGGGATGCATTCCTACAATGAGCAGTTCTTC. This translates into CASRSGGSGMHSYNEQFF.

This clone was seen a handful of times. V usage is TRBV21-1 and J usage is TRBJ2-3; TRBD1, the table's D call, lacks a check against the DNA. TRBV21-1 corresponds to a pseudogene. The CDR3 length is 15 residues. The CDR3 region has the DNA TGTGCCAACCCAAGTCGCCAGTGTTGCACAGATACGCAGTATTTT. It specifies CANPSRQCCTDTQYF.

The gene calls are TRBV5-6 and TRBJ1-2; D may be TRBD1 (5 bases). The CDR3 runs to 14 residues. CDR1 is SGHDT and CDR2 is YYEEEE in the germline V gene. Trimming left V 2 bases short and J 7 bases short, with 15 bases between. The CDR3 DNA reads as TGTGCCAGCAGCTTTGGACATTTTGCGAGTGGCTACACCTTC. This translates into CASSFGHFASGYTF.

This clone showed up just once. The chain uses TRBV2 and TRBJ2-7; a possible D gene is TRBD1 (8 bases). V lost 5 bases and J lost 2, with 13 bases in between. Germline V gene data show CDR1 as SNHLY and CDR2 as FYNNEI. This CDR3 is 14 amino acids long. CDR3 bases: TGTGCCAGCAGTCGGACAGGGACTACCTACGAGCAGTACTTC. This codes for CASSRTGTTYEQYF.

The chain is built from TRBV11-2 and TRBJ2-5; 8 nucleotides line up with TRBD2. Per germline, CDR1 SGHAT and CDR2 FQNNGV. The CDR3 runs to 15 residues. Trimming cost V 3 bases and J 3 bases; bases outside gene matches: 6. The CDR3 DNA reads as TGTGCCAGCAGCTTTTTCGGACTAGCTGAAGAGACCCAGTACTTC. It codes for CASSFFGLAEETQYF.

V usage is TRBV30 and J usage is TRBJ1-1, with TRBD1 identical over 7 bases. V was pared by 5 bases and J by 10 bases, with 13 bases of the junction left unmatched. Germline CDR1 and CDR2: GTSNPN and SVGIG (reference sequence). The length of the CDR3 is 13 residues. The CDR3 DNA is TGTGCCTGGGCGGGGGACAGTGACCTTGGAGCTTTCTTT. Amino acid sequence: CAWAGDSDLGAFF. The entire variable domain, with the rest obtained from reference TRBV30 and TRBJ1-1, is as follows: SQTIHQWPATLVQPVGSPLSLECTVEGTSNPNLYWYRQAAGRGLQLLFYSVGIGQISSEVPQNLSASRPQDRQFILSSKKLLLSDSGFYLCAWAGDSDLGAFFGQGTRLTVV.

This chain links TRBV2 with TRBJ2-7; D not resolved. Trimming pared 4 bases from V and 5 bases from J, leaving 9 bases between. The CDR3 sequence is 12 residues long. The germline V gene encodes CDR1 SNHLY and CDR2 FYNNEI. CDR3 residues: CASSVGIHEQYF. CDR3 nucleotides: TGTGCCAGCAGTGTTGGAATACACGAGCAGTACTTC.

This chain uses TRBV19 with TRBJ2-1, with TRBD1 matching over 8 bases. CDR1 and CDR2 (germline): LNHDA, SQIVND (reference sequence). With 7 bases clipped from V and 5 bases from J, the junction kept 10 bases outside the gene matches. The CDR3 totals 15 residues. The CDR3 region has the DNA TGTGCCAGTAAAGTTCAGGGGGCATTCAACAATGAGCAGTTCTTC. Translating gives CASKVQGAFNNEQFF.

This chain connects TRBV6-5 to TRBJ1-3; D not resolved. The germline V gene encodes CDR1 MNHEY and CDR2 SVGAGI. V lost 4 bases and J 0 bases, leaving 13 bases between the germline ends. This CDR3 has 16 amino acids. The CDR3 coding sequence is TGTGCCAGCAGTTCGACGCATCCGAACTCTGGAAACACCATATATTTT. It codes for CASSSTHPNSGNTIYF.

Details on this clone: A far larger clone is one base from this, pointing to a likely read error. This chain connects TRBV28 to TRBJ1-2; the D gene is possibly TRBD1 (5 bases). The V end lost 4 bases, the J end lost 8 bases, and 17 bases lay between the germline ends. The CDR3 has 14 residues. Germline lookup yields CDR1 MDHEN and CDR2 SYDVKM. Written as DNA, the CDR3 is TGTGCCAGCAGTTGCCCTCGGGGCTTATTGGGCTACACCTTC. Amino acids: CASSCPRGLLGYTF.